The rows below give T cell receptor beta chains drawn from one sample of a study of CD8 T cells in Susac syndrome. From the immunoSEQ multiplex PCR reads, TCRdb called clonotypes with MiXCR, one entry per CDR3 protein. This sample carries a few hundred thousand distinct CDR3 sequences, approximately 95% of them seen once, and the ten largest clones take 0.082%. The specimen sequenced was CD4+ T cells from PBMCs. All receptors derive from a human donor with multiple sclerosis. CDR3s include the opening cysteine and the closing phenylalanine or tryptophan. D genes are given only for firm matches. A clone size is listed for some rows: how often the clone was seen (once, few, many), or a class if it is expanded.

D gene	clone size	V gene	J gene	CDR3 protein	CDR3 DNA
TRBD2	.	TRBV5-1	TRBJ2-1	CASSGTSGGSLYNEQFF	TGCGCCAGCAGCGGGACTAGCGGGGGGTCTCTCTACAATGAGCAGTTCTTC
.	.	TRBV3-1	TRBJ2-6	CASSQDISGANVLTF	TGTGCCAGCAGCCAGGACATCTCTGGGGCCAACGTCCTGACTTTC
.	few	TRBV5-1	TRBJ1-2	CASSLGQGNGYTF	TGCGCCAGCAGCTTGGGGCAGGGAAATGGCTACACCTTC
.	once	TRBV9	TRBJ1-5	CASSGAGSNQPQHF	TGTGCCAGCAGCGGGGCGGGTAGCAATCAGCCCCAGCATTTT
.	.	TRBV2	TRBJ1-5	CASSELRARNQPQHF	TGTGCCAGCAGTGAACTCAGGGCCCGGAATCAGCCCCAGCATTTT
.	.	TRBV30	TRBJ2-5	CAWSGSAGFQETQYF	TGTGCCTGGAGTGGTTCGGCGGGATTCCAAGAGACCCAGTACTTC
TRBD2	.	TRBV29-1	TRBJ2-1	CSVKSGGNEQFF	TGCAGCGTTAAGTCGGGGGGGAATGAGCAGTTCTTC
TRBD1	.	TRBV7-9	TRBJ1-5	CASSPSGGQPQHF	TGTGCCAGCAGTCCTTCAGGGGGGCAGCCCCAGCATTTT
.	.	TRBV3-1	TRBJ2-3	CASSPVAGTSTDTQYF	TGTGCCAGCAGCCCCGTGGCCGGGACTAGCACAGATACGCAGTATTTT
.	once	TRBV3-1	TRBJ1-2	CASSQELEGNNYGYTF	TGTGCCAGCAGCCAAGAGTTAGAGGGAAACAACTATGGCTACACCTTC
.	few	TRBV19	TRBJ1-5	CASSGSNQPQHF	TGTGCCAGTAGTGGCAGCAATCAGCCCCAGCATTTT
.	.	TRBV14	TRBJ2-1	CASSQLGSYNEQFF	TGTGCCAGCAGCCAACTCGGGTCATACAATGAGCAGTTCTTC
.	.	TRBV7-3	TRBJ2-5	CASSPSSGYQETQYF	TGTGCCAGCAGCCCTAGTTCGGGATACCAAGAGACCCAGTACTTC
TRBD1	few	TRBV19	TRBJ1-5	CASRDRPNQPQHF	TGTGCCAGTCGGGACAGGCCTAATCAGCCCCAGCATTTT
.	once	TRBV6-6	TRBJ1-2	CASRAKWGSNYGYTF	TGTGCCAGCAGAGCTAAATGGGGGTCCAACTATGGCTACACCTTC
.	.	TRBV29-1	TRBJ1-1	CSAWDTGGGNTEAFF	TGCAGCGCCTGGGACACTGGCGGAGGTAACACTGAAGCTTTCTTT
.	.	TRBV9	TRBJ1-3	CASSAGTSSGNTIYF	TGTGCCAGCAGCGCCGGGACGAGCTCTGGAAACACCATATATTTT
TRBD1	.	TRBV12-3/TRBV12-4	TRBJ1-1	CASSLGQTGTEAFF	TGTGCCAGCAGTTTGGGACAGACGGGCACTGAAGCTTTCTTT
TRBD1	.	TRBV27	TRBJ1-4	CASSVDRGGKLFF	TGTGCCAGCAGTGTCGACAGGGGTGGAAAACTGTTTTTT
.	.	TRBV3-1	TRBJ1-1	CASSQYQGREAFF	TGTGCCAGCAGCCAATATCAGGGACGAGAAGCTTTCTTT